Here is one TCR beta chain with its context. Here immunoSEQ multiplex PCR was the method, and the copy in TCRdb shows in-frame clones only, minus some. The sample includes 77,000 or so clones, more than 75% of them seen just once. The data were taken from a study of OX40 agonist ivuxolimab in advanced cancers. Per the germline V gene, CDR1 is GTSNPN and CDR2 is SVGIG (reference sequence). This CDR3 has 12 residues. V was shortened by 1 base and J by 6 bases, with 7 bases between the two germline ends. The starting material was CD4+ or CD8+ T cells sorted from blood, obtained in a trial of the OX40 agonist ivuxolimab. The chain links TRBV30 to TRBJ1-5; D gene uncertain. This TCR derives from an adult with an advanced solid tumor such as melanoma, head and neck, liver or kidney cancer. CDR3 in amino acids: CAWSALSQPQHF. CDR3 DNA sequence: TGTGCCTGGAGTGCCCTTTCTCAGCCCCAGCATTTT.